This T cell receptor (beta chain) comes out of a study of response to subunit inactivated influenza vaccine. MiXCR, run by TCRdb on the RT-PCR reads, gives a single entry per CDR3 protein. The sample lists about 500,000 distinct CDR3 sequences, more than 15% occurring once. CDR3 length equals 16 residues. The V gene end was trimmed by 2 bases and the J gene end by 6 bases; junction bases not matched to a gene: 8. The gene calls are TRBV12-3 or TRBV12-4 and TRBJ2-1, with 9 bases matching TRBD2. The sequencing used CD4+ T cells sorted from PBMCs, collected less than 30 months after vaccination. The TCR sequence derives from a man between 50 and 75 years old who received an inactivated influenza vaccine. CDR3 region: CASSLLAGSRGNEQFF. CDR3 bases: TGTGCCAGCAGTTTACTAGCGGGGTCCAGGGGCAATGAGCAGTTCTTC.